Listed below are T cell receptor beta chains from one sample, sequenced in a study of OX40 agonist ivuxolimab in advanced cancers. Some clones are missing from TCRdb's copy, which holds only in-frame ones; the method was immunoSEQ multiplex PCR. This table has more than 25,000 clones, 92% appearing once. This sample comprised CD4+ or CD8+ T cells sorted from blood, obtained in a trial of the OX40 agonist ivuxolimab. The receptors were gathered from an adult with an advanced solid tumor such as melanoma, head and neck, liver or kidney cancer. CDR3s include the opening cysteine and the closing phenylalanine or tryptophan. A D gene is named only where the DNA matches it firmly. Clone size is stated in some rows and not others, as once, few, many or a class when expanded.

j_gene | abundance | d_gene | len | v_gene | CDR3aa | CDR3nt
TRBJ2-7 | once | TRBD1 | 14 | TRBV6-6 | CASSYATGSYEQYF | TGTGCCAGCAGTTACGCGACAGGGTCCTACGAGCAGTACTTC
TRBJ1-1 | . | . | 15 | TRBV19 | CASSKVGQMNTEAFF | TGTGCCAGTAGTAAGGTGGGGCAGATGAACACTGAAGCTTTCTTT
TRBJ2-5 | once | . | 15 | TRBV18 | CASSPPSQPQETQYF | TGTGCCAGCTCACCACCCTCACAGCCCCAAGAGACCCAGTACTTC
TRBJ1-5 | . | . | 14 | TRBV27 | CASSSLQGSQPQHF | TGTGCCAGCAGTTCTTTACAGGGATCCCAGCCCCAGCATTTT
TRBJ2-1 | . | . | 11 | TRBV5-6 | CASSLAPVLFF | TGTGCCAGCAGCTTGGCCCCAGTGCTGTTCTTC
TRBJ1-2 | . | . | 16 | TRBV4-1 | CASSQDIGPLWNGYTF | TGCGCCAGCAGCCAAGATATTGGACCACTTTGGAATGGCTACACCTTC
TRBJ2-6 | . | TRBD1 | 17 | TRBV5-1 | CASNHDREIAGANVLTF | TGCGCCAGCAACCACGACAGGGAAATTGCTGGGGCCAACGTCCTGACTTTC
TRBJ1-1 | . | TRBD1 | 12 | TRBV5-5 | CASSLVDRGAFF | TGTGCCAGCAGCTTGGTTGACAGGGGAGCTTTCTTT
TRBJ1-1 | . | . | 12 | TRBV6-1 | CASSRGDTEAFF | TGTGCCAGCAGTAGGGGGGATACTGAAGCTTTCTTT
TRBJ2-6 | . | TRBD1 | 15 | TRBV6-5 | CASRPDRGTANVLTF | TGTGCCAGCAGACCGGACAGGGGGACGGCCAACGTCCTGACTTTC
TRBJ1-1 | few | . | 15 | TRBV7-6 | CASSLAGGQLPGAFF | TGTGCCAGCAGCTTAGCGGGGGGGCAGCTTCCAGGCGCTTTCTTT
TRBJ1-2 | . | . | 15 | TRBV4-3 | CASSQVGAGGTGYTF | TGCGCCAGCAGCCAAGTCGGAGCCGGGGGGACTGGCTACACCTTC
TRBJ1-1 | . | . | 14 | TRBV9 | CASSVVLENTEAFF | TGTGCCAGCAGCGTAGTTTTAGAGAACACTGAAGCTTTCTTT
TRBJ2-1 | . | TRBD2 | 17 | TRBV4-2 | CASSQDSLAGAGNEQFF | TGTGCCAGCAGCCAAGATTCGCTAGCGGGGGCGGGGAATGAGCAGTTCTTC
TRBJ1-1 | . | . | 15 | TRBV19 | CASSMWTGPNTEAFF | TGTGCCAGTAGTATGTGGACGGGGCCGAACACTGAAGCTTTCTTT
TRBJ2-7 | . | TRBD1 | 13 | TRBV7-2 | CASRSPGQTEQYF | TGTGCCAGCAGATCCCCGGGACAGACCGAGCAGTACTTC
TRBJ2-7 | . | TRBD2 | 15 | TRBV7-6 | CASSLEGSGWYEQYF | TGTGCCAGCAGCTTAGAAGGTAGCGGGTGGTACGAGCAGTACTTC
TRBJ2-1 | . | . | 15 | TRBV5-1 | CASSLTGGMYNEQFF | TGCGCCAGCAGCTTGACGGGGGGCATGTACAATGAGCAGTTCTTC
TRBJ2-5 | . | . | 15 | TRBV6-1 | CASSESGGVGETQYF | TGTGCCAGCAGTGAATCCGGGGGAGTGGGTGAGACCCAGTACTTC
TRBJ2-3 | . | . | 16 | TRBV7-9 | CASTGGQVTSTDTQYF | TGTGCCAGCACGGGGGGCCAAGTCACTAGCACAGATACGCAGTATTTT
TRBJ2-5 | . | TRBD1 | 15 | TRBV9 | CASSAQTGTLETQYF | TGTGCCAGCAGCGCCCAGACAGGGACCCTGGAGACCCAGTACTTC
TRBJ2-2 | . | TRBD2 | 15 | TRBV10-3 | CAISELAGLTGELFF | TGTGCCATCAGTGAGCTAGCGGGCCTCACCGGGGAGCTGTTTTTT
TRBJ1-4 | . | . | 14 | TRBV5-1 | CASSLVATNEKLFF | TGCGCCAGCAGCCTGGTTGCAACTAATGAAAAACTGTTTTTT
TRBJ2-7 | . | . | 13 | TRBV9 | CASSVALTYEQYF | TGTGCCAGCAGCGTAGCGCTTACCTACGAGCAGTACTTC
TRBJ2-5 | . | . | 15 | TRBV19 | CASSEFGLRGETQYF | TGTGCCAGTAGTGAATTCGGACTGCGTGGAGAGACCCAGTACTTC
TRBJ2-7 | once | . | 13 | TRBV16 | CASSHTADYEQYF | TGTGCCAGCAGCCACACCGCAGACTACGAGCAGTACTTC
TRBJ2-3 | once | TRBD2 | 14 | TRBV7-6 | CASSLLAGTDTQYF | TGTGCCAGCAGCCTACTAGCGGGCACAGATACGCAGTATTTT
TRBJ2-2 | . | TRBD2 | 18 | TRBV9 | CASSGRTSGWIDTGELFF | TGTGCCAGCAGCGGCCGGACTAGCGGGTGGATCGACACCGGGGAGCTGTTTTTT
TRBJ2-1 | . | . | 14 | TRBV7-6 | CASSPGLSYNEQFF | TGTGCCAGCAGCCCGGGACTGTCGTACAATGAGCAGTTCTTC
TRBJ2-7 | . | TRBD1 | 16 | TRBV4-1 | CASSQEAGQGSYEQYF | TGCGCCAGCAGCCAAGAGGCCGGACAGGGGTCGTACGAGCAGTACTTC
TRBJ2-2 | . | . | 15 | TRBV11-2 | CASSLDGSETGELFF | TGTGCCAGCAGCTTAGATGGCAGCGAAACCGGGGAGCTGTTTTTT
TRBJ2-7 | . | TRBD1 | 15 | TRBV6-4 | CASSPGQGMKYEQYF | TGTGCCAGCAGTCCCGGACAGGGGATGAAATACGAGCAGTACTTC
TRBJ2-1 | . | TRBD2 | 14 | TRBV7-9 | CASSISGVHNEQFF | TGTGCCAGCAGCATTAGCGGGGTTCACAATGAGCAGTTCTTC
TRBJ1-5 | . | . | 15 | TRBV7-2 | CASSLEKGPNQPQHF | TGTGCCAGCAGCTTAGAAAAGGGACCTAATCAGCCCCAGCATTTT
TRBJ1-6 | once | . | 16 | TRBV7-9 | CASTQGSVVYNSPLHF | TGTGCCAGCACCCAAGGGTCTGTCGTCTATAATTCACCCCTCCACTTT
TRBJ1-1 | . | TRBD1 | 16 | TRBV7-9 | CASSLGLRGGGTEAFF | TGTGCCAGCAGCTTAGGTCTACGAGGGGGCGGCACTGAAGCTTTCTTT
TRBJ1-5 | . | TRBD1 | 14 | TRBV30 | CACRNGAGGQPQHF | TGTGCCTGTAGGAACGGGGCAGGGGGACAGCCCCAGCATTTT
TRBJ1-1 | once | . | 14 | TRBV28 | CASSFFGMNTEAFF | TGTGCCAGCAGTTTTTTCGGTATGAACACTGAAGCTTTCTTT
TRBJ1-2 | . | . | 15 | TRBV21-1 | CASSTDSKANYGYTF | TGTGCCAGCTCCACGGACAGTAAGGCTAACTATGGCTACACCTTC
TRBJ2-7 | . | TRBD1 | 14 | TRBV25-1 | CASSAGTGLYEQYF | TGTGCCAGCAGTGCCGGGACAGGGCTCTACGAGCAGTACTTC
TRBJ1-1 | . | . | 17 | TRBV14 | CASSPRGRSGASAEAFF | TGTGCCAGCAGCCCGAGAGGGCGTTCGGGAGCCTCTGCTGAAGCTTTCTTT
TRBJ2-3 | . | TRBD2 | 17 | TRBV15 | CATSRGHLAGGLDTQYF | TGTGCCACCAGCAGAGGGCATCTAGCGGGGGGGTTAGATACGCAGTATTTT
TRBJ1-2 | . | . | 17 | TRBV14 | CASSQDGASLYNYGYTF | TGTGCCAGCAGCCAAGACGGGGCCAGTCTCTATAACTATGGCTACACCTTC
TRBJ2-7 | . | . | 12 | TRBV12-5 | CASGSYRYEQYF | TGTGCTAGTGGTTCCTACAGATACGAGCAGTACTTC
TRBJ2-1 | few | . | 14 | TRBV25-1 | CASSDGVGADEQFF | TGTGCCAGCAGTGACGGGGTCGGGGCGGATGAGCAGTTCTTC
TRBJ2-2 | once | . | 12 | TRBV6-1 | CASSITTGELFF | TGTGCCAGCAGCATCACAACCGGGGAGCTGTTTTTT
TRBJ2-1 | . | . | 12 | TRBV7-3 | CASSFKPNEQFF | TGTGCCAGCAGCTTTAAGCCTAATGAGCAGTTCTTC
TRBJ2-7 | . | TRBD2 | 15 | TRBV6-5 | CASKKGTSGAPEQYF | TGTGCCAGCAAGAAGGGGACTAGCGGGGCCCCGGAGCAGTACTTC